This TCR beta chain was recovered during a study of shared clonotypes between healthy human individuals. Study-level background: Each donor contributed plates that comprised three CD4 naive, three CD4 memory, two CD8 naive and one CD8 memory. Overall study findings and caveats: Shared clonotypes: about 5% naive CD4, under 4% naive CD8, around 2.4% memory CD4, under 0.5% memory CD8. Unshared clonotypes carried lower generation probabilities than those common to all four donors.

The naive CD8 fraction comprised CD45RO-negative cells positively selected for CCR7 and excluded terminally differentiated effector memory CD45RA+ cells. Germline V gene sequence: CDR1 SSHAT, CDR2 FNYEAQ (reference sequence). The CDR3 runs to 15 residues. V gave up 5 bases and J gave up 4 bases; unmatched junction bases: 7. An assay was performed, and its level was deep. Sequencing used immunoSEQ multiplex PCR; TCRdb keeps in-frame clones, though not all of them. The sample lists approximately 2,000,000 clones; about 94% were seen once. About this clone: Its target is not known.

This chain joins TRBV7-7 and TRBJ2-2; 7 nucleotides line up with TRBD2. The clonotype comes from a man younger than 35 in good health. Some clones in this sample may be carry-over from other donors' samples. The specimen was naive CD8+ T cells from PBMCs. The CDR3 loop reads CASSPDKRGTGELFF. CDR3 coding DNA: TGTGCCAGCAGCCCGGACAAGCGGGGCACCGGGGAGCTGTTTTTT.